This TCR beta chain was documented in a study of OX40 agonist ivuxolimab in advanced cancers. The overall study: The treatment was a fully human IgG2 OX40 agonist, ivuxolimab.

From germline, CDR1 is KGHSH and CDR2 LQKENI. The length of the CDR3 is 15 residues. The V end lost 0 bases, the J end lost 3 bases, and 9 bases lay between the germline ends. The assay was immunoSEQ multiplex PCR, and TCRdb's table has in-frame clones only and misses some. This sample has roughly 76,000 clones; about 88% occur once, and the top ten carry less than 5%. A single count supports this clone. This TCR was sampled from an adult with an advanced solid tumor such as melanoma, head and neck, liver or kidney cancer. The material sequenced was CD4+ or CD8+ T cells sorted from blood, taken in a trial of the OX40 agonist ivuxolimab. The chain combines TRBV18 with TRBJ2-1, with D perhaps being TRBD1 or TRBD2 (5 bases each). CDR3 protein: CASSPPGRGYNEQFF. As DNA, the CDR3 is TGTGCCAGCTCACCACCGGGACGGGGCTACAATGAGCAGTTCTTC.